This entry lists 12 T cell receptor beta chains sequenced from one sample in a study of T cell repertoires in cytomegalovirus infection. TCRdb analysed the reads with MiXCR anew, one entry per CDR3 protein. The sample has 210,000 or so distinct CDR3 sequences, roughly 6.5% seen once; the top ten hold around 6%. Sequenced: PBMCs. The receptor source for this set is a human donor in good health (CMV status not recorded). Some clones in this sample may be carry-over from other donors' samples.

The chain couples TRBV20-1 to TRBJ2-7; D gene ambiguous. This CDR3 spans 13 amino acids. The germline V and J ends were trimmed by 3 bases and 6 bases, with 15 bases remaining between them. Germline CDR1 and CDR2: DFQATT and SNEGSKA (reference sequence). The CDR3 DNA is TGCAGTGCTAGTGTCGCCATTCGTGGCGAGCAGTACTTC. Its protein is CSASVAIRGEQYF.

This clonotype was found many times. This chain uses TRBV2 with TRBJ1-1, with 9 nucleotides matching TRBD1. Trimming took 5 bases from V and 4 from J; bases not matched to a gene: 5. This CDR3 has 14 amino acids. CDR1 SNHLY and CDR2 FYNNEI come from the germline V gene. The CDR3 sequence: CASSSQGASTEAFF. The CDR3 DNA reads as TGTGCCAGCAGTTCACAGGGGGCTAGCACTGAAGCTTTCTTT.

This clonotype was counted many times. This CDR3 is CSARISTGNTEAFF. In DNA, the CDR3 is TGCAGTGCTAGAATATCCACAGGGAACACTGAAGCTTTCTTT. The genes are TRBV20-1 and TRBJ1-1; maybe TRBD1 (5 bases). CDR1 is DFQATT, CDR2 SNEGSKA, per germline (reference sequence). Between the trimmed V and J ends, which lost 2 bases and 1 base, there was a span of 11 bases. This CDR3 comprises 14 residues.

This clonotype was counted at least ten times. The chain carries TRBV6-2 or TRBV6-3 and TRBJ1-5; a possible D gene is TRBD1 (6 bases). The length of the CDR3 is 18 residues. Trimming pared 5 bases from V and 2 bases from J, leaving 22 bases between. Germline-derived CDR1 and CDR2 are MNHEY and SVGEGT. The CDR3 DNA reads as TGTGCCAGCAGTCAAAACCGAAACAGGGTAAGAGGCAATCAGCCCCAGCATTTT. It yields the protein CASSQNRNRVRGNQPQHF.

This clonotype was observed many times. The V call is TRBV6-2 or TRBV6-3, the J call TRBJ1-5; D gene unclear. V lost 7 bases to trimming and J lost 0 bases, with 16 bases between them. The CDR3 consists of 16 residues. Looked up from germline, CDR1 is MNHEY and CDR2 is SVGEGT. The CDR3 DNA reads TGTGCCAGCACTCTTCGGGCGGGGTATAGCAATCAGCCCCAGCATTTT. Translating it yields CASTLRAGYSNQPQHF.

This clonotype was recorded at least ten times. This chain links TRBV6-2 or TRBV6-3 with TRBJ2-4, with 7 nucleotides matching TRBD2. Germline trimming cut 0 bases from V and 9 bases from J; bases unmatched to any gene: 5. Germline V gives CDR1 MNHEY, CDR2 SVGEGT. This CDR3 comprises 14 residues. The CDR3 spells CASSYSGGSGIQYF. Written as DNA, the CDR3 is TGTGCCAGCAGTTACTCGGGGGGGAGTGGCATTCAGTACTTC.

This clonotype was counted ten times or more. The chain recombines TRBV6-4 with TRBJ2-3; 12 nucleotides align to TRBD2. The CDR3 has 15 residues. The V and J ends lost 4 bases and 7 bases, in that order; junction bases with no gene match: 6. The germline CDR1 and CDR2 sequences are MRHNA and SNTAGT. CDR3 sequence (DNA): TGTGCCAGCAGTGCCCTAGCGGGGGGGCTGAATACGCAGTATTTT. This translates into CASSALAGGLNTQYF.

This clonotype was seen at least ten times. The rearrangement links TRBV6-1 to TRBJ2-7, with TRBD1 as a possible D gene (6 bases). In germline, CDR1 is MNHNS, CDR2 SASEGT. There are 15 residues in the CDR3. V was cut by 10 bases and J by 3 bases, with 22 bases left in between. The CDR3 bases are TGTGCCACTCTCGGGGCCGACAGGACCTACTACGAGCAGTACTTC. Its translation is CATLGADRTYYEQYF.

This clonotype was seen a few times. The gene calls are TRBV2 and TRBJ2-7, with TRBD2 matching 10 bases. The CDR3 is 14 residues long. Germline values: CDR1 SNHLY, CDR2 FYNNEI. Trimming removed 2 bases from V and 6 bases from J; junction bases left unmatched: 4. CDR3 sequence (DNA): TGTGCCAGCAGTGAATCGCTAGCGGGGGTCGAGCAGTACTTC. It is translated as CASSESLAGVEQYF. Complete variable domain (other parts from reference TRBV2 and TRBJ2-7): EPEVTQTPSHQVTQMGQEVILRCVPISNHLYFYWYRQILGQKVEFLVSFYNNEISEKSEIFDDQFSVERPDGSNFTLKIRSTKLEDSAMYFCASSESLAGVEQYFGPGTRLTVT.

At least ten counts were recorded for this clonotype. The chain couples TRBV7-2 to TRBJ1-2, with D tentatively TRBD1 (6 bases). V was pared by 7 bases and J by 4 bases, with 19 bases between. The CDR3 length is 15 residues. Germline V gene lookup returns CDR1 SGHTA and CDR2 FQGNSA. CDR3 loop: CASNPGGGGSYGYTF. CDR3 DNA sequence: TGTGCCAGCAACCCTGGGGGGGGCGGGAGCTATGGCTACACCTTC.

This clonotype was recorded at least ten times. The CDR3 spells CASSKSDRAGYTF. The CDR3 bases are TGTGCCAGCAGCAAGTCCGACAGGGCTGGCTACACCTTC. This chain links TRBV7-2 with TRBJ1-2, with 7 bases matching TRBD1. V lost 5 bases and J lost 7; bases outside the gene matches: 7. Germline V CDR1 and CDR2: SGHTA, FQGNSA. This CDR3 spans 13 amino acids.

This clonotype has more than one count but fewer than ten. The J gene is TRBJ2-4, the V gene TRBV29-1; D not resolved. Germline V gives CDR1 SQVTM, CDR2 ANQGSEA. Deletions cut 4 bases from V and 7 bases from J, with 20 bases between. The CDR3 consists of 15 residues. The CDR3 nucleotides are TGCAGCGTTGTCTTGGCGGATGGAGCCAGGAACATTCAGTACTTC. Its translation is CSVVLADGARNIQYF.